These 5 T cell receptor beta chains came from one sample sequenced in a study of CD8 T cells in Susac syndrome. Reverse transcription of about 0.45 to 1 ug RNA was performed with random hexamers. TCRdb fed the immunoSEQ multiplex PCR reads into MiXCR, producing one record per CDR3 protein. The table records roughly 200,000 distinct CDR3 sequences, approximately 94% of them present only once. Material: CD4+ T cells from PBMCs. The receptors originated from a human donor with multiple sclerosis.

This clonotype came up once. The rearrangement joins TRBV4-3 to TRBJ2-7; 7 nucleotides agree with TRBD1. V shed 6 bases, J shed 4 bases, and the junction held 15 bases outside the gene matches. The CDR3 length is 16 residues. CDR1 is LGHNA and CDR2 is YSLEER in the germline V gene. CDR3 bases: TGCGCCAGCAGTCTCCGGCATCCGGGACAGCGATACGAGCAGTACTTC. Encoded protein: CASSLRHPGQRYEQYF.

The chain combines TRBV3-1 with TRBJ2-5; D perhaps matches TRBD2 (6 bases). CDR3 length: 14 residues. V shed 2 bases and J shed 4 bases, with 11 bases lying between them. Germline V gives CDR1 LGHDT, CDR2 YNNKEL (reference sequence). The CDR3: CASSQLAIPETQYF. As DNA, the CDR3 is TGTGCCAGCAGCCAACTAGCGATTCCAGAGACCCAGTACTTC.

This chain joins TRBV2 and TRBJ1-1; 8 positions match TRBD1. The ends lost 6 bases at V and 4 bases at J; junction bases unmatched: 10. CDR1 is SNHLY, CDR2 FYNNEI, per germline. The CDR3 spans 15 residues. This CDR3 reads CASRGTGTQATEAFF. The CDR3 nucleotides are TGTGCCAGCAGGGGGACAGGAACCCAGGCCACTGAAGCTTTCTTT.

The chain couples TRBV28 to TRBJ1-4; D not resolved. The germline CDR1 and CDR2 sequences are MDHEN and SYDVKM. With 3 bases removed from V and 2 bases from J, the gap between germline ends came to 7 bases. CDR3 length equals 14 residues. The CDR3 sequence: CASSFARTNEKLFF. The CDR3 DNA follows: TGTGCCAGCAGTTTCGCGAGGACTAATGAAAAACTGTTTTTT.

This sequence joins TRBV12-3 or TRBV12-4 and TRBJ2-3; weak D call: TRBD2 (6 bases). CDR3 length: 14 amino acids. V lost 6 bases and J lost 3, with 13 bases in between. CDR3: CASRRDSQTDTQYF. The CDR3 nucleotides read TGTGCCAGCAGACGGGACTCCCAGACAGATACGCAGTATTTT.